A selection of T cell receptor beta chains follows, all from one sample in a study of CD8+CD57+ T cells in acquired aplastic anemia. MiXCR, applied by TCRdb to the reads, yields one record per CDR3 protein. The table has about 220,000 distinct CDR3 sequences, around 46% seen once. The sample comprised sorted CD4+, CD8+, or CD8+CD57+ T cells (not recorded which) from PBMCs. These receptors all stem from a human donor with aplastic anemia. Both conserved end residues are part of each CDR3. Each record gives: J gene, D gene, clone size, V gene, CDR3 DNA, CDR3 protein. D genes are given only for firm matches. Not every row has a clone size; where given, it reads once, few, many or a size class.

>TRBJ2-7|.|many|TRBV4-3
TGCGCCAGCAGCCAAGCACAGGACGGCTCCTACGAGCAGTACTTC
CASSQAQDGSYEQYF
>TRBJ2-3|.|once|TRBV25-1
TGTGCCAGCAGTCCGCAGGGAACAGACACGCAGTATTTT
CASSPQGTDTQYF
>TRBJ2-1|TRBD1|.|TRBV7-3
TGTGCCAGCAGCTTTCAACTCGGACAGGGGGCCAGCAATGAACAGTTCTTC
CASSFQLGQGASNEQFF
>TRBJ2-3|.|.|TRBV25-1
TGTGCCAGCAGCTTCGCCGAGCAGGATACGCAGTATTTT
CASSFAEQDTQYF
>TRBJ2-7|TRBD2|.|TRBV5-1
TGCGCCAGCAGCTTTATCACTAGCGACGAGCAGTACTTC
CASSFITSDEQYF
>TRBJ2-1|.|many|TRBV4-3
TGCGCCAGCAGCCAAGATCGATTCTACAATGAGCAGTTCTTC
CASSQDRFYNEQFF
>TRBJ2-1|TRBD1|.|TRBV10-3
TGTGCCATCAGTGCATACCTCCCCGGGACAGCACCTCCCAATGAGCAGTTCTTC
CAISAYLPGTAPPNEQFF
>TRBJ1-2|TRBD1|many|TRBV5-6
TGTGCCAGCAGCGCCGGGACAGGGGCTGTGGAGGGCTATGGCTACACCTTC
CASSAGTGAVEGYGYTF
>TRBJ2-7|.|.|TRBV20-1
TGCAGTGCTAGAGGGGACTACGAGCAGTACTTC
CSARGDYEQYF
>TRBJ2-1|.|few|TRBV11-2
TGTGCCAGCAGCTTAGTTTCCCATGAGCAGTTCTTC
CASSLVSHEQFF
>TRBJ1-6|.|many|TRBV19
TGTGCCAGTACGACGATACAGGGAATCTATAATTCACCCCTCCACTTT
CASTTIQGIYNSPLHF
>TRBJ2-7|.|once|TRBV4-1
TGCGCCAGCAGCCAAGATTGGACAGAACCTCCCGAGCAGTACTTC
CASSQDWTEPPEQYF
>TRBJ2-7|TRBD1|once|TRBV6-1
TGTGCCAGACAGGGGGCCCGAGGGGACGGGCAGTACTTC
CARQGARGDGQYF
>TRBJ2-1|.|many|TRBV6-6
TGTGCCAGCAGTTCTGAGTGGAATGAGCAGTTCTTC
CASSSEWNEQFF
>TRBJ2-7|.|many|TRBV6-5
TGTGCCAGCAGTTACTCGGGCAGGGACCACGAGCAGTACTTC
CASSYSGRDHEQYF
>TRBJ1-2|TRBD1|.|TRBV9
TGTGCCAGCATCGTAGACCTCTCCAGGGGGGGTGGCTACACCTTC
CASIVDLSRGGGYTF
>TRBJ2-1|.|.|TRBV29-1
TGCAGCGTTCAAACGACGGGCAATGAGCAGTTCTTC
CSVQTTGNEQFF
>TRBJ1-6|.|.|TRBV25-1
TGTGCCAGCATTTCTGGGGGCGGAGATTCACCCCTCCACTTT
CASISGGGDSPLHF